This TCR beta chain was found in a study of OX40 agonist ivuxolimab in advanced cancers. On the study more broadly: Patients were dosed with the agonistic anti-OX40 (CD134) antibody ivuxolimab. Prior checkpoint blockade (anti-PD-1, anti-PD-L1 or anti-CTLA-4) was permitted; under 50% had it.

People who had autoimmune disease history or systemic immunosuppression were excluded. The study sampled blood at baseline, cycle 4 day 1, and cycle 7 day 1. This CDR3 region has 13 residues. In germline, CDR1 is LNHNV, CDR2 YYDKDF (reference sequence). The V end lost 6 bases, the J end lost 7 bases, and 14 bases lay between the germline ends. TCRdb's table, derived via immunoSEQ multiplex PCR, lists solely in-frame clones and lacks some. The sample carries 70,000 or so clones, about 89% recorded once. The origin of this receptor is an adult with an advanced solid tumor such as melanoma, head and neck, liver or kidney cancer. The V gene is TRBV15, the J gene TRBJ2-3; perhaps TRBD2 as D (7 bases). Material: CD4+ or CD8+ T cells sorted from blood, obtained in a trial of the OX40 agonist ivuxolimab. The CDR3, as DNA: TGTGCCACCAGAGAAGGGGGGGCAAATACGCAGTATTTT. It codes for CATREGGANTQYF.